A single T cell receptor beta chain is shown here with its context. What it binds is unknown. The V end lost 5 bases, the J end lost 9 bases, and 11 bases lay between the germline ends. The CDR3 covers 12 residues. The germline V gene encodes CDR1 SEHNR and CDR2 FQNEAQ (reference sequence). TCRdb's copy holds only in-frame clones and misses some; the assay was immunoSEQ multiplex PCR. The sample has 25,000 to 35,000 clones; approximately 88% are singletons. These data belong to a study of T cells in localized non-small cell lung cancer. Study-wide results and caveats: Exceeding tumor, uninvolved adjacent lung had the highest T cell clonality. A higher density of T cells in blood coincided with extended overall survival. Among the top 100 tumor clones, a median around 62 appeared in adjacent lung.

V is TRBV7-9 and J is TRBJ2-1, with D hard to call. This sequence originates from an older female donor with stage I lung adenocarcinoma. The sequenced sample was peripheral blood, obtained before any cancer treatment. CDR3 nucleotides: TGTGCCAGCAGCCCCTTGGCGGCTGAGCAGTTCTTC. It yields the protein CASSPLAAEQFF.